The TCR beta chain under discussion was sequenced for a study of immune heterogeneity within non-small cell lung tumors. Study-wide findings and caveats: Correlation analysis showed that local T-cell clonality was moderately but significantly associated with local tumor mutational burden (R about 0.35). Identical dominant CDR3 beta clonotypes were found repeatedly across the tumor sites of a single patient, and these appeared alongside high-frequency clones that were unique to particular tumor locations.

There are 12 residues in the CDR3. Germline V gene lookup returns CDR1 LNHNV and CDR2 YYDKDF (reference sequence). The template consisted of bulk tumor genomic DNA, with roughly 0.65 ug used per sample. Several biopsies were collected from each primary tumor during surgery. They were spaced as far apart as possible within the tumor mass. Before undergoing curative surgery, patients had newly diagnosed non-small cell lung cancer that was untreated. Donation came from patients with newly diagnosed non-small cell lung cancer who were having surgery with curative intent. TCR beta CDR3 was amplified by multiplex PCR, first round roughly 10 cycles, 32 V and 13 J primers. TCRdb processed the multiplex PCR reads anew with MiXCR; each CDR3 protein has one entry. This sample has tens of thousands of distinct CDR3 sequences, with 25% to 30% found just once. Points on this clonotype: Its cognate antigen is unknown. A read error may account for a junction end that differs from germline.

Sequenced material: lung tumor tissue. The rearrangement joins TRBV15 to TRBJ2-3; no clear D. The receptor was derived from a man aged 40-49 years with non-small cell lung cancer. The CDR3 is CVTSPLGDTQYF. CDR3 in DNA: TGTGTCACCAGTCCCTTGGGGGATACGCAGTATTTT.